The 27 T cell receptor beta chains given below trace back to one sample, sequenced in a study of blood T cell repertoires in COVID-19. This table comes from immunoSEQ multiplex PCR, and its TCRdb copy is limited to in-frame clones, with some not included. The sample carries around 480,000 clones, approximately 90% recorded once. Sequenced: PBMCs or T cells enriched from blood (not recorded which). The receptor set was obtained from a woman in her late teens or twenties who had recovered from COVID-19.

CDR3 nucleotides: TGTGCCAGCAGCGTAGGTATAGGGACAGGGACAAGGGGACGACACTTGAATAACAATGAGCAGTTCTTC. Translated, it gives CASSVGIGTGTRGRHLNNNEQFF. This rearrangement joins TRBV9 to TRBJ2-1, with 9 positions matching TRBD1. This CDR3 comprises 23 residues. Germline CDR1 reads SGDLS; CDR2 reads YYNGEE. V was pared by 0 bases and J by 5 bases, with 27 bases of the junction left unmatched.

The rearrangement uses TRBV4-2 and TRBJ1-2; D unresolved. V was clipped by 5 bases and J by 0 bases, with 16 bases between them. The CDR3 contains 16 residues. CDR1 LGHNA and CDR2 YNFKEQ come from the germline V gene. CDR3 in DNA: TGTGCCAGCAGCTTCGAGGGCGGCGGAGCTAACTATGGCTACACCTTC. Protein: CASSFEGGGANYGYTF.

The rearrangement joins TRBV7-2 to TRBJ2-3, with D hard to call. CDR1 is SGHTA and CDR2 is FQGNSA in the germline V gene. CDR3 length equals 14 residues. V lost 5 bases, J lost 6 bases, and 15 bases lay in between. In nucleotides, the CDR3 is TGTGCCAGCAGCGTAGGGCCCACAACCGATACGCAGTATTTT. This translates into CASSVGPTTDTQYF.

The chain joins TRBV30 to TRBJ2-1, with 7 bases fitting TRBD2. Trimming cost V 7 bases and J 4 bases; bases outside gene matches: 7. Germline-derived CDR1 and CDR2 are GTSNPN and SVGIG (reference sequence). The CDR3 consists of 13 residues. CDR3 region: CASLRGGYNEQFF. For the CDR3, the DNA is TGTGCCTCCCTCCGCGGGGGATACAATGAGCAGTTCTTC.

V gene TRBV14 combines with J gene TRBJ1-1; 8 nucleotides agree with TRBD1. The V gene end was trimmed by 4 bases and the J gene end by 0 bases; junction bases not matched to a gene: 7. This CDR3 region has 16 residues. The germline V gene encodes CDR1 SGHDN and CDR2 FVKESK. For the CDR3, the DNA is TGTGCCAGCAGCCCTTGGGACAGGCCTCTGAACACTGAAGCTTTCTTT. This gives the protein CASSPWDRPLNTEAFF.

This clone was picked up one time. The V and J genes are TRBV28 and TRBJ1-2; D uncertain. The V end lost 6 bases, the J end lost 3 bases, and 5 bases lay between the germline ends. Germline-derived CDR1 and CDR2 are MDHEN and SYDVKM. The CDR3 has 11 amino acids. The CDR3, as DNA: TGTGCCAGCAGACAGTACTATGGCTACACCTTC. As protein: CASRQYYGYTF.

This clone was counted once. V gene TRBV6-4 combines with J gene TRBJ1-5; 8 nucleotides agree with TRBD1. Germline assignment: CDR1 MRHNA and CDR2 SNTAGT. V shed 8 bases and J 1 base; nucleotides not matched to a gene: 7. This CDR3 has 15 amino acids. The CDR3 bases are TGTGCCAGCTCCCCAGGGGGCGAGAGCAATCAGCCCCAGCATTTT. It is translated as CASSPGGESNQPQHF.

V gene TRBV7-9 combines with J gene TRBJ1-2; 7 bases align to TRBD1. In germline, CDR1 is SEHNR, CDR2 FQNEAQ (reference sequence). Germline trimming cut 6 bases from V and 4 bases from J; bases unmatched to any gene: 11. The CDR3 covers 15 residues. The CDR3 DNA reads TGTGCCAGCAGTCAAATGACAGGGTACGCCTATGGCTACACCTTC. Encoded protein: CASSQMTGYAYGYTF.

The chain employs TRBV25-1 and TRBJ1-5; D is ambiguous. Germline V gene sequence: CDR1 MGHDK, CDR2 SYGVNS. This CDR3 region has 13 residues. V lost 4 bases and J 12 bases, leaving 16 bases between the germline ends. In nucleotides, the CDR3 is TGTGCCAGCAGTGCATCGGCGGCAGAGGGCCAGCATTTT. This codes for CASSASAAEGQHF.

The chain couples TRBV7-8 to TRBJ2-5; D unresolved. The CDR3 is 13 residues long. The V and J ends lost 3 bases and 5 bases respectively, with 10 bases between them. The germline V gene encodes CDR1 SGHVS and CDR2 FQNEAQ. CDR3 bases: TGTGCCAGCAGCTTTTATCCCGAGGAGACCCAGTACTTC. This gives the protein CASSFYPEETQYF.

In nucleotides, the CDR3 is TGTGCCAGCAGTGTCCTCCCGGGACAGGGAAAGAATGGTTACGAGCAGTACTTC. This codes for CASSVLPGQGKNGYEQYF. J is TRBJ2-7 and V is TRBV25-1; 9 nucleotides align to TRBD1. The germline CDR1 and CDR2 sequences are MGHDK and SYGVNS. CDR3 length: 18 amino acids. The trim removed 4 bases at V and 4 bases at J, leaving 17 bases unmatched.

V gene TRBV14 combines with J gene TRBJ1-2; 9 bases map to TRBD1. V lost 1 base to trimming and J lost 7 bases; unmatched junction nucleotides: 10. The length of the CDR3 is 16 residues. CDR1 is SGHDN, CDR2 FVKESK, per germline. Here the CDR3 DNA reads TGTGCCAGCAGCCAAGCTCCGGGACAGGGATTCAGTGGCTACACCTTC. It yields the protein CASSQAPGQGFSGYTF.

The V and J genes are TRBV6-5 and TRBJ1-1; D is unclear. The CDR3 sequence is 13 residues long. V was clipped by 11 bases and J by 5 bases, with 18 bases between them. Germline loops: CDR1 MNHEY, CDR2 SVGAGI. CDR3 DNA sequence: TGTGCCGGCGAAGGGCGGCCGGGGACTGAAGCTTTCTTT. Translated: CAGEGRPGTEAFF.

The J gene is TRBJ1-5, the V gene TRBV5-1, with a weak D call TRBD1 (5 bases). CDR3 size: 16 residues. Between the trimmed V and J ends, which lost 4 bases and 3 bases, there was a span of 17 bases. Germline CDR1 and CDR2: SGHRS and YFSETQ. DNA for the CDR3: TGCGCCAGCAGCCCCTTCCCAGGGAGGGACAATCAGCCCCAGCATTTT. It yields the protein CASSPFPGRDNQPQHF.

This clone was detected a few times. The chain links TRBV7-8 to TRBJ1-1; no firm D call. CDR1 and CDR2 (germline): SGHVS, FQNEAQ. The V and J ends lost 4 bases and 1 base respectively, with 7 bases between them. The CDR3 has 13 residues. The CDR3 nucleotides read TGTGCCAGCAGCTCCCTAAGGAACACTGAAGCTTTCTTT. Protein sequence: CASSSLRNTEAFF.

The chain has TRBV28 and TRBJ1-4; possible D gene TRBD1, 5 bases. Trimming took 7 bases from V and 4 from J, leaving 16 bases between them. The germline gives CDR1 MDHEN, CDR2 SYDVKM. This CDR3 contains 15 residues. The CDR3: CASTVDQGLNEKLFF. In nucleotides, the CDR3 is TGTGCCAGCACTGTGGACCAGGGTCTTAATGAAAAACTGTTTTTT. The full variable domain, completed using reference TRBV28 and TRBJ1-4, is DVKVTQSSRYLVKRTGEKVFLECVQDMDHENMFWYRQDPGLGLRLIYFSYDVKMKEKGDIPEGYSVSREKKERFSLILESASTNQTSMYLCASTVDQGLNEKLFFGSGTQLSVL.

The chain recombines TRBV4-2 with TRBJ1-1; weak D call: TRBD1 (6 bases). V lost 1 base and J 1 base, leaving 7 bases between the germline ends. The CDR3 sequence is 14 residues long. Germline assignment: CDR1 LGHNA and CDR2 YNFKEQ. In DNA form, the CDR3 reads TGTGCCAGCAGCCAAGGCAGGGGGAACACTGAAGCTTTCTTT. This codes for CASSQGRGNTEAFF.

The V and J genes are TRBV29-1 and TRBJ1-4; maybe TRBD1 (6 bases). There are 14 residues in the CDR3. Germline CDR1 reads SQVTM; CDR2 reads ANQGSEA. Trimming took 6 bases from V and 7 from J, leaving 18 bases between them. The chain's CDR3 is CSVGGGGSFEKLFF. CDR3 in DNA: TGCAGCGTCGGTGGCGGGGGCAGTTTTGAAAAACTGTTTTTT.

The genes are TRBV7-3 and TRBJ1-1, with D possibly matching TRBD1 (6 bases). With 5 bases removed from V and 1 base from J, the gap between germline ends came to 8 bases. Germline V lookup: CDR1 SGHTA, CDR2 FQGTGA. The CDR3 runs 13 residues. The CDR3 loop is CASSIQGNTEAFF. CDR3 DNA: TGTGCCAGCAGCATACAGGGGAACACTGAAGCTTTCTTT. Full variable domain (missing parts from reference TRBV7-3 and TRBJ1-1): GAGVSQTPSNKVTEKGKYVELRCDPISGHTALYWYRQSLGQGPEFLIYFQGTGAADDSGLPNDRFFAVRPEGSVSTLKIQRTERGDSAVYLCASSIQGNTEAFFGQGTRLTVV.

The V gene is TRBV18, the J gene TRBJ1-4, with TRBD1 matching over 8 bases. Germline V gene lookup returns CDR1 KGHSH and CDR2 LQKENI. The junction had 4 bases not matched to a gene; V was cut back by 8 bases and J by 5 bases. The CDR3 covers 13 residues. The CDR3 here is CASTRGRNEKLFF. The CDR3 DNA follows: TGTGCCAGCACCAGGGGGCGCAATGAAAAACTGTTTTTT. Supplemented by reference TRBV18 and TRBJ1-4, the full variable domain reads NAGVMQNPRHLVRRRGQEARLRCSPMKGHSHVYWYRQLPEEGLKFMVYLQKENIIDESGMPKERFSAEFPKEGPSILRIQQVVRGDSAAYFCASTRGRNEKLFFGSGTQLSVL.

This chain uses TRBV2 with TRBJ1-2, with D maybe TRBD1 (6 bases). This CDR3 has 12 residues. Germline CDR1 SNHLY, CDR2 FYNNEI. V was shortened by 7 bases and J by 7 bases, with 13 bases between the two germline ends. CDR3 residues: CASTEGGGGYTF. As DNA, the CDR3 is TGTGCCAGCACCGAGGGGGGGGGTGGCTACACCTTC.

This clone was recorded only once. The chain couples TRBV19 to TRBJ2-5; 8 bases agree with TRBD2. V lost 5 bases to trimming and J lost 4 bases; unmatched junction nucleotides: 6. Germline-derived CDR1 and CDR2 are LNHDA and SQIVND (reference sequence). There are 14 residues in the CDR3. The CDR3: CASSAGGGRETQYF. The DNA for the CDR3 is TGTGCCAGTAGTGCCGGGGGGGGGAGAGAGACCCAGTACTTC.

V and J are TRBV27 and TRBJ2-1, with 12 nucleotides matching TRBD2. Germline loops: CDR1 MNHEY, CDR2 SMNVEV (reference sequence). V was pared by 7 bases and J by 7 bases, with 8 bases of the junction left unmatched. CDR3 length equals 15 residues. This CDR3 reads CASNLAGGLQNEQFF. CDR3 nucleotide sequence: TGTGCCAGCAACCTAGCGGGGGGGCTTCAGAATGAGCAGTTCTTC.

CDR3 sequence reads: CAWSPGQVIYEQYF. The CDR3 nucleotides are TGTGCCTGGAGTCCCGGACAGGTCATCTACGAGCAGTACTTC. The J gene is TRBJ2-7, the V gene TRBV30; 7 bases are shared with TRBD1. V shed 2 bases, J shed 3 bases, and the junction held 7 bases outside the gene matches. CDR3 length: 14 residues. CDR1 GTSNPN and CDR2 SVGIG come from the germline V gene (reference sequence).

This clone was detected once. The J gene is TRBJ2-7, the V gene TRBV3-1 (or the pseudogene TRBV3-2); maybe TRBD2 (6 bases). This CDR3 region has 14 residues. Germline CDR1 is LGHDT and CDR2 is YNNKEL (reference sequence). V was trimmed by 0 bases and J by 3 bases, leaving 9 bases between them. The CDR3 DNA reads TGTGCCAGCAGCCAAGATGCGACTAGCTACGAGCAGTACTTC. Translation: CASSQDATSYEQYF.

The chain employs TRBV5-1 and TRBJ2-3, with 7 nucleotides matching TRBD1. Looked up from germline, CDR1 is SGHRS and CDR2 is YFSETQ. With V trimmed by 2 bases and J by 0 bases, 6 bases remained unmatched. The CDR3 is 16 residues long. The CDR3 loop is CASSFGLGQSTDTQYF. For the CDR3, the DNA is TGCGCCAGCAGCTTCGGGTTGGGACAGAGCACAGATACGCAGTATTTT.

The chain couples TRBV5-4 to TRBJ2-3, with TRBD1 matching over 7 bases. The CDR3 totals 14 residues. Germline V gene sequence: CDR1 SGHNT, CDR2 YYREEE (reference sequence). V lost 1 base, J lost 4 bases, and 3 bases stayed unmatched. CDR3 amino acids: CASSLLRGPDTQYF. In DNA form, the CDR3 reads TGTGCCAGCAGCTTGCTGAGGGGGCCAGATACGCAGTATTTT.